What follows are 25 T cell receptor beta chains derived from one specimen sequenced in a study of spatial heterogeneity in lung cancer. Time point reported: sample taken at primary tumor resection. TCRdb re-called the 5' RACE reads with MiXCR, one entry per CDR3 protein. The table lists under 50,000 distinct CDR3 sequences, roughly 4.9% of them singletons. Material: PBMCs, obtained at surgery. Every receptor here comes from a female donor with early-stage non-small cell lung cancer.

This clonotype was seen repeatedly, ten times or more. The chain has TRBV5-1 and TRBJ2-3; D tentatively fits TRBD1 or TRBD2 (5 bases each). Per germline, CDR1 SGHRS and CDR2 YFSETQ. The CDR3 runs to 15 residues. Trimming took 4 bases from V and 5 from J, leaving 17 bases between them. CDR3 residues: CASSLRGTIGDTQYF. DNA of the CDR3: TGCGCCAGCAGCCTAAGAGGGACGATCGGAGATACGCAGTATTTT.

This clonotype has only a few counts. J is TRBJ1-3 and V is TRBV2; no reliable D call. V was clipped by 0 bases and J by 4 bases, with 13 bases between them. Germline V lookup: CDR1 SNHLY, CDR2 FYNNEI. The CDR3 consists of 16 residues. CDR3 protein: CASSEATHPKGNTIYF. CDR3 in DNA: TGTGCCAGCAGTGAAGCAACTCACCCAAAGGGAAACACCATATATTTT.

This clonotype was picked up a small number of times. The chain has TRBV2 and TRBJ2-7; 10 bases align to TRBD1. Germline CDR1 and CDR2: SNHLY and FYNNEI. V shed 11 bases and J 5 bases; nucleotides not matched to a gene: 6. This CDR3 region has 12 residues. CDR3 sequence: CAGRDRGHEQYF. CDR3 nucleotides: TGTGCCGGTCGGGACAGGGGCCACGAGCAGTACTTC.

The chain employs TRBV6-4 and TRBJ1-6, with unresolved D. Per germline, CDR1 MRHNA and CDR2 SNTAGT. Trimming stripped 5 bases from V and 5 bases from J, with 13 bases between. The CDR3 runs to 15 residues. The CDR3 here is CASSLDRGDNSPLHF. The CDR3 DNA is TGTGCCAGCAGTCTAGACCGGGGAGATAATTCACCCCTCCACTTT.

This clonotype occurred many times. The chain recombines TRBV6-2 or TRBV6-3 with TRBJ2-7; TRBD2 aligns across 13 bases. V was pared by 6 bases and J by 3 bases, with 11 bases of the junction left unmatched. The CDR3 is 17 residues long. The germline V gene has CDR1 MNHEY and CDR2 SVGEGT. CDR3 nucleotides: TGTGCCAGCAGCCTCTTCCGCGGACTAGCGGGGGACTACGAGCAGTACTTC. The encoded protein is CASSLFRGLAGDYEQYF.

This clonotype occurred many times. V and J are TRBV6-5 and TRBJ1-6; TRBD1 matches at 9 bases. The junction had 4 bases not matched to a gene; V was cut back by 3 bases and J by 4 bases. Germline V gene lookup returns CDR1 MNHEY and CDR2 SVGAGI. The CDR3 is 16 residues long. CDR3 coding DNA: TGTGCCAGCAGTTATGACAGGGGGGGTTATAATTCACCCCTCCACTTT. This encodes CASSYDRGGYNSPLHF.

This clonotype has at least ten counts. This chain connects TRBV9 to TRBJ2-3; TRBD2 matches at 12 bases. From germline, CDR1 is SGDLS and CDR2 YYNGEE. With 3 bases clipped from V and 0 bases from J, the junction kept 8 bases outside the gene matches. The CDR3 has 18 amino acids. CDR3 amino acids: CASSAWTSGDLSTDTQYF. The DNA of the CDR3 is TGTGCCAGCAGCGCATGGACTAGCGGGGACCTTAGCACAGATACGCAGTATTTT.

This clonotype was counted ten times or more. J is TRBJ1-1 and V is TRBV29-1; 7 positions agree with TRBD1. This CDR3 contains 12 residues. V shed 5 bases and J 11 bases; nucleotides not matched to a gene: 11. Looked up from germline, CDR1 is SQVTM and CDR2 is ANQGSEA. CDR3 nucleotides: TGCAGCGTTAACCAGGCCGCAGGGGGGGCTTTCTTT. Residues: CSVNQAAGGAFF. Looking up the rest from reference TRBV29-1 and TRBJ1-1 gives the full variable domain: SAVISQKPSRDICQRGTSLTIQCQVDSQVTMMFWYRQQPGQSLTLIATANQGSEATYESGFVIDKFPISRPNLTFSTLTVSNMSPEDSSIYLCSVNQAAGGAFFGQGTRLTVV.

In regard to this clonotype: A read error may be the cause here, since a much bigger clone is one base away. The chain carries TRBV9 and TRBJ1-2, with unresolved D. The CDR3 extends over 14 amino acids. Germline CDR1 is SGDLS and CDR2 is YYNGEE. This CDR3 reads CASSYDAVNYSYTF. The CDR3 nucleotides are TGTGCCAGCAGCTATGACGCGGTTAACTATAGCTACACCTTC. Complete variable domain (other parts from reference TRBV9 and TRBJ1-2): DSGVTQTPKHLITATGQRVTLRCSPRSGDLSVYWYQQSLDQGLQFLIQYYNGEERAKGNILERFSAQQFPDLHSELNLSSLELGDSALYFCASSYDAVNYSYTFGSGTRLTVV.

This clonotype was detected a few times. V gene TRBV6-5 combines with J gene TRBJ2-7; 10 bases match TRBD2. The CDR3 spans 15 residues. Germline trimming cut 7 bases from V and 3 bases from J; bases unmatched to any gene: 9. The germline V gene has CDR1 MNHEY and CDR2 SVGAGI. The CDR3, as DNA: TGTGCCAGCACCCCTCTAGCGGGGGCCCTCTACGAGCAGTACTTC. Protein sequence: CASTPLAGALYEQYF.

This clonotype was seen many times. The V and J genes are TRBV7-3 and TRBJ2-2; D not certain. Germline CDR1 is SGHTA and CDR2 is FQGTGA. With 3 bases removed from V and 13 bases from J, the gap between germline ends came to 15 bases. The CDR3 loop spans 13 amino acids. CDR3 nucleotide sequence: TGTGCCAGCAGCTTGAGTCGGCAGGAAGGGCTGTTTTTT. Translated: CASSLSRQEGLFF.

Ten or more counts support this clonotype. The chain carries TRBV5-1 and TRBJ2-7; D tentatively reads TRBD1 or TRBD2 (5 bases each). With 4 bases removed from V and 0 bases from J, the gap between germline ends came to 17 bases. The CDR3 consists of 16 residues. Germline V lookup: CDR1 SGHRS, CDR2 YFSETQ. CDR3 sequence reads: CASSANRGMGSYEQYF. The CDR3 DNA reads as TGCGCCAGCAGCGCTAACCGGGGCATGGGCTCCTACGAGCAGTACTTC. Together with reference TRBV5-1 and TRBJ2-7, the CDR3 gives the full variable domain: KAGVTQTPRYLIKTRGQQVTLSCSPISGHRSVSWYQQTPGQGLQFLFEYFSETQRNKGNFPGRFSGRQFSNSRSEMNVSTLELGDSALYLCASSANRGMGSYEQYFGPGTRLTVT.

V gene TRBV5-8 combines with J gene TRBJ1-1; D might be TRBD1 (5 bases). Trimming took 4 bases from V and 2 from J, leaving 12 bases between them. The CDR3 has 14 amino acids. Germline V gene sequence: CDR1 SGHTS, CDR2 YDEGEE. The CDR3 region has the DNA TGTGCCAGCAGCCTTTACGGGGGAAACACTGAAGCTTTCTTT. It yields the protein CASSLYGGNTEAFF.

This chain joins TRBV4-3 and TRBJ2-1; D call uncertain. Germline assignment: CDR1 LGHNA and CDR2 YSLEER. The CDR3 length is 17 residues. V lost 3 bases, J lost 0 bases, and 15 bases lay in between. The CDR3 spells CASSHELGSSSYNEQFF. The CDR3 DNA follows: TGCGCCAGCAGCCATGAACTGGGCTCGAGCTCCTACAATGAGCAGTTCTTC.

This clonotype was counted at least ten times. This chain links TRBV20-1 with TRBJ2-1; 13 bases map to TRBD2. The CDR3 spans 17 residues. Germline CDR1 reads DFQATT; CDR2 reads SNEGSKA (reference sequence). The V segment lost 1 base and the J segment 3 bases; nucleotides outside the gene matches: 6. CDR3 sequence (DNA): TGCAGTGCTAGAGCTACTAGCGGGGGGGCAAGCTACAATGAGCAGTTCTTC. Translation: CSARATSGGASYNEQFF.

This clonotype was seen at least ten times. The J gene is TRBJ2-7, the V gene TRBV20-1, with D possibly being TRBD1 (5 bases). This CDR3 is 14 amino acids long. V was trimmed by 3 bases and J by 6 bases, leaving 18 bases between them. Germline lookup yields CDR1 DFQATT and CDR2 SNEGSKA (reference sequence). Written as DNA, the CDR3 is TGCAGTGCTAGCGAGGATGGCAGGGTGGGCGAGCAGTACTTC. It translates to CSASEDGRVGEQYF.

At least ten counts were recorded for this clonotype. The chain links TRBV2 to TRBJ1-2, with 7 positions matching TRBD1. The CDR3 is 14 amino acids. J was trimmed by 4 bases and V by 7 bases; bases with no gene match: 9. The germline V gene has CDR1 SNHLY and CDR2 FYNNEI. CDR3 DNA sequence: TGTGCCAGCAAACGAACAGGGGAGGGCTATGGCTACACCTTC. Protein sequence: CASKRTGEGYGYTF.

Ten or more counts support this clonotype. The chain joins TRBV5-6 to TRBJ2-3; D call uncertain. The length of the CDR3 is 15 residues. Trimming took 2 bases from V and 2 from J, leaving 12 bases between them. Germline CDR1 SGHDT, CDR2 YYEEEE. CDR3 DNA: TGTGCCAGCAGCTTAGGTCCCAAGCCCACAGATACGCAGTATTTT. Amino acids: CASSLGPKPTDTQYF.

This clonotype was picked up a small number of times. The gene calls are TRBV20-1 and TRBJ1-4, with D possibly matching TRBD1 (5 bases). From germline, CDR1 is DFQATT and CDR2 SNEGSKA (reference sequence). V was shortened by 0 bases and J by 5 bases, with 10 bases between the two germline ends. This CDR3 is built from 14 residues. CDR3 amino acids: CSARDYGGNEKLFF. The CDR3 DNA sequence: TGCAGTGCTAGAGACTACGGGGGGAATGAAAAACTGTTTTTT.

Only a few counts were recorded for this clonotype. The rearrangement joins TRBV28 to TRBJ1-3, with unresolved D. Per the germline V gene, CDR1 is MDHEN and CDR2 is SYDVKM. V lost 3 bases and J 4 bases, leaving 4 bases between the germline ends. CDR3 size: 12 residues. The CDR3 sequence is CASSFPGNTIYF. Here the CDR3 DNA reads TGTGCCAGCAGTTTCCCCGGAAACACCATATATTTT.

The table lists this clonotype with many counts. This chain uses TRBV5-1 with TRBJ2-7; 10 positions agree with TRBD2. The CDR3 is made up of 15 amino acids. The germline V gene has CDR1 SGHRS and CDR2 YFSETQ. The trim removed 0 bases at V and 3 bases at J, leaving 3 bases unmatched. The CDR3 loop is CASSLVAGGGYEQYF. CDR3 nucleotide sequence: TGCGCCAGCAGCTTGGTAGCGGGGGGAGGCTACGAGCAGTACTTC.

The table lists this clonotype with many counts. This sequence joins TRBV28 and TRBJ2-2, with D possibly matching TRBD1 (6 bases). Per the germline V gene, CDR1 is MDHEN and CDR2 is SYDVKM. This CDR3 has 14 amino acids. V was cut by 5 bases and J by 1 base, with 8 bases left in between. Here the CDR3 reads CASSVGQNTGELFF. In DNA, the CDR3 is TGTGCCAGCAGTGTGGGACAGAACACCGGGGAGCTGTTTTTT.

The sample holds many counts of this clonotype. This chain connects TRBV12-3 or TRBV12-4 to TRBJ1-2; D unclear. V lost 5 bases to trimming and J lost 4 bases, with 8 bases between them. CDR3 length: 12 amino acids. The CDR3 sequence: CASSRRLYGYTF. CDR3 coding DNA: TGTGCCAGCAGTCGCCGCCTCTATGGCTACACCTTC.

This clonotype was seen at least ten times. V gene TRBV6-2 or TRBV6-3 combines with J gene TRBJ2-3, with 7 bases fitting TRBD2. The CDR3 runs to 17 residues. Trimming removed 6 bases from V and 2 bases from J; junction bases left unmatched: 14. The germline gives CDR1 MNHEY, CDR2 SVGEGT. The CDR3 region has the DNA TGTGCCAGCAGACCCAAGTGGCGGGGAGGGGACACAGATACGCAGTATTTT. It yields the protein CASRPKWRGGDTDTQYF.

The table lists this clonotype with many counts. The CDR3 loop is CASSYRTGGGNTIYF. CDR3 sequence (DNA): TGTGCCAGCAGTTATCGGACAGGGGGTGGAAACACCATATATTTT. The chain links TRBV6-5 to TRBJ1-3, with 10 bases that match TRBD1. CDR1 and CDR2 (germline): MNHEY, SVGAGI. This CDR3 comprises 15 residues. J gave up 3 bases and V 3 bases, and 2 bases lay outside the gene matches.